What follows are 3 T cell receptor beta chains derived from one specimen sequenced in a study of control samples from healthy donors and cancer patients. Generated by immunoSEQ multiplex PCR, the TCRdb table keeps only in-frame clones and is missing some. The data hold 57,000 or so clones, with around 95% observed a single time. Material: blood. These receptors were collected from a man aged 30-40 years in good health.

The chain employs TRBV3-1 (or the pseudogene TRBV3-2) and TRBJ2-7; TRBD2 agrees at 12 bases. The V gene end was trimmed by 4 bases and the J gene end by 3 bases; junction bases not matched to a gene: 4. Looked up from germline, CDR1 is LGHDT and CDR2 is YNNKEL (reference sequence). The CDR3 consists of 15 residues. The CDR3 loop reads CASSPSGGAYYEQYF. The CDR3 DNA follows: TGTGCCAGCAGCCCTAGCGGGGGGGCTTACTACGAGCAGTACTTC.

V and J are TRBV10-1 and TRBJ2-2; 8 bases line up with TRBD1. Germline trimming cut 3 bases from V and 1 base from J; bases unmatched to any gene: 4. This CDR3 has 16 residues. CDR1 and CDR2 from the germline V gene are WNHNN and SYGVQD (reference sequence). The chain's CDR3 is CASSDFDRGNTGELFF. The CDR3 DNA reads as TGCGCCAGCAGTGATTTTGACAGGGGGAACACCGGGGAGCTGTTTTTT.

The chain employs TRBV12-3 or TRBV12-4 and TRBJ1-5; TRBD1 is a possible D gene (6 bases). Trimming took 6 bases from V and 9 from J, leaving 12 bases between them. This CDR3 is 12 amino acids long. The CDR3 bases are TGTGCCAGCAGCTCGGACAGAACGCCCCAGCATTTT. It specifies CASSSDRTPQHF.